These 26 T cell receptor beta chains share one sample of origin, sequenced in a study of cytomegalovirus exposure and HLA in healthy donors. 60 Vbeta and 13 Jbeta primers were used in PCR. Profiling relied on immunoSEQ multiplex PCR, and the TCRdb table lists in-frame clones only, not all of them. The data show fewer than 90,000 clones, roughly 85% seen once. The sequenced sample was PBMCs. These receptor sequences come from a female donor in good health and CMV-seronegative.

The V and J genes are TRBV9 and TRBJ1-1, with D possibly TRBD1 on 6 matching bases. Trimming took off 3 bases at V and 4 bases at J, with 22 bases between the two ends. Per the germline V gene, CDR1 is SGDLS and CDR2 is YYNGEE. The CDR3 has 17 residues. The CDR3 here is CASSAGGAAGEGTEAFF. The CDR3 DNA follows: TGTGCCAGCAGCGCGGGGGGGGCGGCGGGCGAGGGCACTGAAGCTTTCTTT.

This clone was counted between two and nine times. The V and J genes are TRBV28 and TRBJ1-5, with TRBD1 matching over 7 bases. The V gene end was trimmed by 5 bases and the J gene end by 0 bases; junction bases not matched to a gene: 7. CDR3 length: 16 amino acids. Germline V gives CDR1 MDHEN, CDR2 SYDVKM. DNA of the CDR3: TGTGCCAGCAGTGGGGGGCAGGGGGATAGCAATCAGCCCCAGCATTTT. Its translation: CASSGGQGDSNQPQHF.

V usage is TRBV29-1 and J usage is TRBJ2-1; the match to TRBD1 covers 9 bases. CDR1 is SQVTM, CDR2 ANQGSEA, per germline. This CDR3 is 12 amino acids long. With 6 bases clipped from V and 7 bases from J, the junction kept 4 bases outside the gene matches. The CDR3 sequence is CSVRQGGNEQFF. DNA of the CDR3: TGCAGCGTCCGACAGGGGGGGAATGAGCAGTTCTTC.

For this clone: One junction end does not reproduce the germline sequence, and a read error may be involved. The CDR3 DNA sequence: TGTTCCAGCAGACCTAATAGGGGGAGCTCTGGAAACACCATATATTTT. Its translation: CSSRPNRGSSGNTIYF. The chain has TRBV7-9 and TRBJ1-3; perhaps TRBD1 as D (6 bases). In germline, CDR1 is SEHNR, CDR2 FQNEAQ (reference sequence). The CDR3 is made up of 16 amino acids.

V and J are TRBV6-6 and TRBJ1-5, with no clear D. Per the germline V gene, CDR1 is MNHNY and CDR2 is SVGAGI (reference sequence). V was trimmed by 5 bases and J by 1 base, leaving 9 bases between them. The CDR3 sequence is 14 residues long. In DNA form, the CDR3 reads TGTGCCAGCAGTCCCCTGGCCAGCAATCAGCCCCAGCATTTT. Translating it yields CASSPLASNQPQHF.

The chain joins TRBV19 to TRBJ2-5, with 12 bases lining up with TRBD2. The J segment lost 4 bases and the V segment lost 3 bases, leaving 3 bases of the junction unmatched. CDR3 length equals 15 residues. Germline V gene lookup returns CDR1 LNHDA and CDR2 SQIVND (reference sequence). This CDR3 is CASSILAGGPETQYF. As DNA, the CDR3 is TGTGCCAGTAGTATCCTAGCGGGGGGGCCAGAGACCCAGTACTTC.

This chain links TRBV15 with TRBJ1-6, with 8 bases that match TRBD1. J gave up 7 bases and V 4 bases, and 3 bases lay outside the gene matches. The V gene's germline CDR1 is LNHNV and CDR2 YYDKDF (reference sequence). The CDR3 contains 14 residues. The CDR3 protein is CATSKDRENSPLHF. Here the CDR3 DNA reads TGTGCCACCAGCAAGGACAGGGAGAATTCACCCCTCCACTTT.

The chain is built from TRBV5-1 and TRBJ2-1, with 8 bases lining up with TRBD2. The CDR3 extends over 17 amino acids. Per germline, CDR1 SGHRS and CDR2 YFSETQ. Unmatched junction bases numbered 14, after V lost 4 bases and J lost 5 bases. The CDR3 coding sequence is TGCGCCAGCAGCCCTTTTACGGGGGGGGTGGCCAACAATGAGCAGTTCTTC. Translated, it gives CASSPFTGGVANNEQFF.

The sample holds a few counts of this clone. This sequence joins TRBV14 and TRBJ2-5; D is perhaps TRBD1 (6 bases). The CDR3 runs to 15 residues. V gave up 2 bases and J gave up 1 base, with 11 bases separating them. In germline, CDR1 is SGHDN, CDR2 FVKESK. The CDR3 DNA sequence: TGTGCCAGCAGCCAATCTGACAGGTTCCAAGAGACCCAGTACTTC. Protein sequence: CASSQSDRFQETQYF.

The rearrangement links TRBV28 to TRBJ2-1; the D is unclear. The CDR3 loop spans 14 amino acids. CDR1 MDHEN and CDR2 SYDVKM come from the germline V gene. V lost 5 bases to trimming and J lost 4 bases, with 12 bases between them. The CDR3 is CASSPTPSYNEQFF. The CDR3 DNA sequence: TGTGCCAGCAGTCCGACTCCGAGTTACAATGAGCAGTTCTTC.

This clone has more than one count but fewer than ten. This chain connects TRBV6-4 to TRBJ1-6, with TRBD1 as a possible D gene (5 bases). Trimming pared 0 bases from V and 9 bases from J, leaving 9 bases between. Germline lookup yields CDR1 MRHNA and CDR2 SNTAGT. There are 14 residues in the CDR3. DNA of the CDR3: TGTGCCAGCAGTGACTCGACCGGGGGTTCACCCCTCCACTTT. It is translated as CASSDSTGGSPLHF.

The V and J genes are TRBV19 and TRBJ1-2, with D possibly being TRBD1 (5 bases). Germline CDR1 LNHDA, CDR2 SQIVND (reference sequence). The CDR3 loop spans 15 amino acids. V was trimmed by 1 base and J by 7 bases, leaving 16 bases between them. Here the CDR3 reads CASSIVSRATGGYTF. The DNA of the CDR3 is TGTGCCAGTAGTATAGTCTCCAGGGCCACTGGTGGCTACACCTTC. Variable domain in full (rest from reference TRBV19 and TRBJ1-2): DGGITQSPKYLFRKEGQNVTLSCEQNLNHDAMYWYRQDPGQGLRLIYYSQIVNDFQKGDIAEGYSVSREKKESFPLTVTSAQKNPTAFYLCASSIVSRATGGYTFGSGTRLTVV.

The genes are TRBV14 and TRBJ2-3, with D hard to call. From germline, CDR1 is SGHDN and CDR2 FVKESK. V gave up 4 bases and J gave up 3 bases, with 11 bases separating them. The CDR3 has 14 residues. The chain's CDR3 is CASSPTWSTDTQYF. CDR3 in DNA: TGTGCCAGCAGCCCCACTTGGTCAACAGATACGCAGTATTTT.

The V gene is TRBV27, the J gene TRBJ1-5, with 12 bases matching TRBD1. Germline V CDR1 and CDR2: MNHEY, SMNVEV (reference sequence). This CDR3 is built from 18 residues. After removal of 4 bases from V and 3 bases from J, the junction contained 10 bases not matched to a gene. In nucleotides, the CDR3 is TGTGCCAGCAGTTCGGATGGGGGGACAGGGGGCACCAATCAGCCCCAGCATTTT. Translating it yields CASSSDGGTGGTNQPQHF.

This chain connects TRBV19 to TRBJ2-1; 9 nucleotides line up with TRBD2. There are 13 residues in the CDR3. J was trimmed by 7 bases and V by 5 bases; bases with no gene match: 3. Germline V gene data show CDR1 as LNHDA and CDR2 as SQIVND (reference sequence). In DNA form, the CDR3 reads TGTGCCAGTAGTCCTAGCGGGATGAATGAGCAGTTCTTC. This encodes CASSPSGMNEQFF. Filled out from reference TRBV19 and TRBJ2-1, the complete variable domain reads DGGITQSPKYLFRKEGQNVTLSCEQNLNHDAMYWYRQDPGQGLRLIYYSQIVNDFQKGDIAEGYSVSREKKESFPLTVTSAQKNPTAFYLCASSPSGMNEQFFGPGTRLTVL.

The gene calls are TRBV30 and TRBJ1-5; maybe TRBD1 (5 bases). Germline V gene lookup returns CDR1 GTSNPN and CDR2 SVGIG (reference sequence). This CDR3 is 15 amino acids long. V lost 1 base, J lost 1 base, and 11 bases lay in between. Here the CDR3 reads CAWSGGGLSNQPQHF. The CDR3 DNA reads as TGTGCCTGGAGTGGGGGGGGACTCAGCAATCAGCCCCAGCATTTT.

The genes are TRBV19 and TRBJ2-1, with TRBD1 identical over 10 bases. This CDR3 has 14 residues. Germline V lookup: CDR1 LNHDA, CDR2 SQIVND (reference sequence). V trimming: 9 bases; J trimming: 2 bases; junction bases outside the gene matches: 4. CDR3 nucleotides: TGTGCCAGCAGAGGACAGGGGGCCTACAATGAGCAGTTCTTC. This sequence encodes CASRGQGAYNEQFF.

The chain has TRBV6-1 and TRBJ1-2; TRBD1 agrees at 8 bases. CDR3 length: 13 amino acids. Looked up from germline, CDR1 is MNHNS and CDR2 is SASEGT. V lost 6 bases to trimming and J lost 4 bases; unmatched junction nucleotides: 4. The DNA of the CDR3 is TGTGCCAGCAGCGCTACAGGGGGCTATGGCTACACCTTC. The encoded protein is CASSATGGYGYTF.

This chain connects TRBV9 to TRBJ2-3, with unresolved D. V gave up 0 bases and J gave up 0 bases, with 8 bases separating them. CDR3 size: 15 residues. Germline-derived CDR1 and CDR2 are SGDLS and YYNGEE. For the CDR3, the DNA is TGTGCCAGCAGCGTAGGTCCGGTAAGCACAGATACGCAGTATTTT. This gives the protein CASSVGPVSTDTQYF.

Comments on this clone: This CDR3 is also generated by other DNA sequences in the sample. This chain uses TRBV5-6 with TRBJ1-1; D perhaps matches TRBD1 (6 bases). CDR3 length: 14 residues. Germline V gene lookup returns CDR1 SGHDT and CDR2 YYEEEE. Trimming pared 2 bases from V and 3 bases from J, leaving 11 bases between. CDR3 nucleotide sequence: TGTGCCAGCAGCTTAATCAGGGGTGACACTGAAGCTTTCTTT. Residues: CASSLIRGDTEAFF.

A single count supports this clone. This rearrangement joins TRBV2 to TRBJ1-1; 7 positions agree with TRBD1. This CDR3 contains 15 residues. From germline, CDR1 is SNHLY and CDR2 FYNNEI. Unmatched junction bases numbered 10, after V lost 4 bases and J lost 5 bases. The DNA of the CDR3 is TGTGCCAGCAGTGCCTACACTGCAGGGGGGACTGAAGCTTTCTTT. This encodes CASSAYTAGGTEAFF.

The sample holds a few counts of this clone. The chain employs TRBV23-1 and TRBJ1-3; 8 nucleotides align to TRBD1. TRBV23-1 has ORF status, its function being uncertain. The CDR3 covers 18 residues. The J segment lost 0 bases and the V segment lost 7 bases, leaving 14 bases of the junction unmatched. CDR3 nucleotides: TGCGCCAGCAACTCGTCCCGGGACAGGTTCTACTCTGGAAACACCATATATTTT. It yields the protein CASNSSRDRFYSGNTIYF.

V gene TRBV4-3 combines with J gene TRBJ2-1; TRBD2 matches 16 bases. This CDR3 is built from 17 residues. The V gene's germline CDR1 is LGHNA and CDR2 YSLEER. J gave up 7 bases and V 3 bases, and 6 bases lay outside the gene matches. This CDR3 reads CASSQTGTSGGANEQFF. The CDR3 DNA reads as TGCGCCAGCAGCCAGACCGGGACTAGCGGGGGGGCGAATGAGCAGTTCTTC.

This clone was seen a handful of times. V is TRBV28 and J is TRBJ1-5; 7 positions agree with TRBD1. There are 15 residues in the CDR3. The V gene end was trimmed by 2 bases and the J gene end by 2 bases; junction bases not matched to a gene: 3. The germline gives CDR1 MDHEN, CDR2 SYDVKM. The CDR3 DNA sequence: TGTGCCAGCAGTTTACTAGGACAGGGCAATCAGCCCCAGCATTTT. This codes for CASSLLGQGNQPQHF.

The rearrangement links TRBV5-8 to TRBJ1-5, with D unresolved. The V end was cut by 5 bases, the J end by 6 bases, with 12 bases between. The germline V gene has CDR1 SGHTS and CDR2 YDEGEE. This CDR3 has 13 amino acids. The CDR3 nucleotides read TGTGCCAGCAGGGAGGGTATTGCTCAGCCCCAGCATTTT. This sequence encodes CASREGIAQPQHF. Full variable domain (remainder filled in from reference TRBV5-8 and TRBJ1-5): EAGVTQSPTHLIKTRGQQATLRCSPISGHTSVYWYQQALGLGLQFLLWYDEGEERNRGNFPPRFSGRQFPNYSSELNVNALELEDSALYLCASREGIAQPQHFGDGTRLSIL.

The V gene is TRBV14, the J gene TRBJ2-2, with D unclear. V was clipped by 1 base and J by 4 bases, with 10 bases between them. CDR1 and CDR2 from the germline V gene are SGHDN and FVKESK. This CDR3 region has 15 residues. The CDR3 DNA reads as TGTGCCAGCAGCCAAGTGGTTCACAGCACCGGGGAGCTGTTTTTT. Translation gives CASSQVVHSTGELFF.